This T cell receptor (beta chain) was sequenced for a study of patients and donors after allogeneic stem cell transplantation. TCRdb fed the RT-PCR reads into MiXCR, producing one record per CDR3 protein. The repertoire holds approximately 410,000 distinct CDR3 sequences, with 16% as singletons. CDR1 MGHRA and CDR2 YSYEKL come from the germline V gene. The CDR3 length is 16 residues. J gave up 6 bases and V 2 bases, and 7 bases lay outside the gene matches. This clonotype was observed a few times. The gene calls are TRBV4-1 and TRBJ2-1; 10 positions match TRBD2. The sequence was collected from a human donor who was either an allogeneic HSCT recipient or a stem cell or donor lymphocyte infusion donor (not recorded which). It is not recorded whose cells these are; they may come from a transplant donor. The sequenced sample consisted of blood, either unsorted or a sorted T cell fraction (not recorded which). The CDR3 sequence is CASSQLGTSATNEQFF. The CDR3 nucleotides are TGCGCCAGCAGCCAACTCGGGACTAGCGCAACCAATGAGCAGTTCTTC.